Shown below are 8 T cell receptor beta chains from a single sample sequenced in a study of identical twins. Each CDR3 protein is one row after TCRdb ran MiXCR on the 5' RACE reads. In the table there are roughly 710,000 distinct CDR3 sequences, 6% to 6.5% of which are singletons. The sequencing input was naive T cells sorted from blood. These receptors were obtained from a young man in good health.

This clonotype was counted once. A much larger clone sits a single nucleotide away, making a read error possible. The chain recombines TRBV29-1 with TRBJ2-2; D possibly corresponds to TRBD1 (6 bases). V was clipped by 4 bases and J by 1 base, with 7 bases between them. The CDR3 consists of 13 residues. Germline CDR1 reads SQVTM; CDR2 reads ANQGSEA. In DNA form, the CDR3 reads TGCAGCGTTGGGACAGTGAACACCGGGGAGCTGTTTTTT. It encodes CSVGTVNTGELFF.

The sample holds a few counts of this clonotype. This chain uses TRBV18 with TRBJ1-1; D not resolved. The germline gives CDR1 KGHSH, CDR2 LQKENI. The CDR3 extends over 15 amino acids. V was shortened by 2 bases and J by 0 bases, with 10 bases between the two germline ends. CDR3 sequence (DNA): TGTGCCAGCTCACCATCCGAAGTGGTGAACACTGAAGCTTTCTTT. This translates into CASSPSEVVNTEAFF.

The chain recombines TRBV11-2 with TRBJ2-3; D is possibly TRBD1 or TRBD2 (5 bases each). Germline V lookup: CDR1 SGHAT, CDR2 FQNNGV. V dropped 5 bases and J dropped 2 bases, with 20 bases sitting between them. The CDR3 runs 17 residues. CDR3 in amino acids: CASSPGTYPLPTDTQYF. CDR3 DNA sequence: TGTGCCAGCAGCCCTGGGACCTATCCTCTCCCCACAGATACGCAGTATTTT.

This clonotype has ten or more counts. This chain links TRBV4-2 with TRBJ2-1; 8 nucleotides align to TRBD2. The CDR3 is made up of 15 amino acids. CDR1 LGHNA and CDR2 YNFKEQ come from the germline V gene. Trimming cost V 3 bases and J 8 bases; bases outside gene matches: 9. The CDR3 DNA is TGTGCCAGCAGCCAGAAACGTTCAGCGGGAGATGAGCAGTTCTTC. This gives the protein CASSQKRSAGDEQFF.

There are many counts of this clonotype. The chain has TRBV7-9 and TRBJ1-2; D perhaps matches TRBD1 (6 bases). The germline V gene encodes CDR1 SEHNR and CDR2 FQNEAQ (reference sequence). This CDR3 contains 13 residues. The germline V and J ends were trimmed by 2 bases and 6 bases, with 10 bases remaining between them. CDR3 DNA: TGTGCCAGCAGCTTAAAAGGGGGTAATGGCTACACCTTC. Translated, it gives CASSLKGGNGYTF.

This clonotype was seen more than once but under ten times. The genes are TRBV11-3 and TRBJ2-1; TRBD1 is a possible D gene (6 bases). Trimming stripped 5 bases from V and 8 bases from J, with 16 bases between. Germline CDR1 is SGHNT and CDR2 is YENEEA. The length of the CDR3 is 14 residues. The CDR3 DNA follows: TGTGCCAGCAGCCCTCGGACAGCCCAAGATGAGCAGTTCTTC. This gives the protein CASSPRTAQDEQFF.

There are many counts of this clonotype. V and J are TRBV20-1 and TRBJ2-7; 9 bases agree with TRBD1. Germline values: CDR1 DFQATT, CDR2 SNEGSKA (reference sequence). This CDR3 contains 13 residues. Losses at the gene ends were 3 bases for V and 5 bases for J; bases not matched to a gene: 5. CDR3 amino acids: CSASRTGGHEQYV. The CDR3 DNA reads TGCAGTGCTAGCCGAACAGGGGGCCACGAGCAGTACGTC.

This clonotype was detected many times. This sequence joins TRBV29-1 and TRBJ2-5; 8 bases match TRBD1. The germline CDR1 and CDR2 sequences are SQVTM and ANQGSEA. V dropped 4 bases and J dropped 2; count of bases not matched to a gene: 6. This CDR3 has 14 amino acids. The CDR3 protein is CSVAPDRVQETQYF. In DNA form, the CDR3 reads TGCAGCGTTGCCCCGGACAGGGTACAAGAGACCCAGTACTTC.